Listed below are T cell receptor beta chains from one sample, sequenced in a study of control samples from healthy donors and cancer patients. Generated by immunoSEQ multiplex PCR, the TCRdb table keeps only in-frame clones and is missing some. In the table there are 120,000 or so clones, roughly 91% of which are singletons. The sample comprised PBMCs. All receptors derive from a man in his fifties with head and neck cancer. Each CDR3 is given with its conserved first and last residue. D genes are given only for firm matches. Size values are once, few and many counts, or a class for expanded clones, and some rows have none.

D gene: TRBD1
J gene: TRBJ1-1
clone size: -
V gene: TRBV19
CDR3 protein: CASSLPAGQYPEAFF
CDR3 DNA: TGTGCCAGTAGTCTCCCCGCGGGACAGTATCCTGAAGCTTTCTTT

D gene: -
J gene: TRBJ2-7
clone size: -
V gene: TRBV4-2
CDR3 protein: CASSPRLSYEQYF
CDR3 DNA: TGTGCCAGCAGCCCGAGGCTTTCCTACGAGCAGTACTTC

D gene: -
J gene: TRBJ1-3
clone size: -
V gene: TRBV6-5
CDR3 protein: CASIRPGSGNTIYF
CDR3 DNA: TGTGCCAGCATTAGACCCGGCTCTGGAAACACCATATATTTT

D gene: -
J gene: TRBJ1-5
clone size: -
V gene: TRBV30
CDR3 protein: CAWSVGQVGNQPQHF
CDR3 DNA: TGTGCCTGGAGTGTCGGGCAGGTGGGCAATCAGCCCCAGCATTTT

D gene: -
J gene: TRBJ1-1
clone size: -
V gene: TRBV28
CDR3 protein: CASSSPRMAAFF
CDR3 DNA: TGTGCCAGCAGTTCCCCTCGCATGGCAGCTTTCTTT

D gene: -
J gene: TRBJ1-1
clone size: -
V gene: TRBV7-6
CDR3 protein: CASSLDGGEAFF
CDR3 DNA: TGTGCCAGCAGCTTAGACGGGGGGGAGGCTTTCTTT

D gene: -
J gene: TRBJ2-7
clone size: -
V gene: TRBV6-5
CDR3 protein: CASSYSRGLEQYF
CDR3 DNA: TGTGCCAGCAGTTACTCGCGGGGGCTGGAGCAGTACTTC

D gene: -
J gene: TRBJ1-2
clone size: -
V gene: TRBV4-3
CDR3 protein: CASSQDPLGGYGYTF
CDR3 DNA: TGCGCCAGCAGCCAAGATCCCCTGGGGGGCTATGGCTACACCTTC

D gene: -
J gene: TRBJ2-3
clone size: -
V gene: TRBV19
CDR3 protein: CASSSRNPGNSRGNTQYF
CDR3 DNA: TGTGCCAGTAGTAGTCGCAACCCCGGGAATTCAAGGGGGAATACGCAGTATTTT

D gene: -
J gene: TRBJ1-2
clone size: -
V gene: TRBV27
CDR3 protein: CASSLSVSGSPYGYTF
CDR3 DNA: TGTGCCAGCAGTTTATCCGTTTCGGGCAGCCCCTATGGCTACACCTTC

D gene: TRBD1
J gene: TRBJ2-2
clone size: once
V gene: TRBV18
CDR3 protein: CASSRGQGTGELFF
CDR3 DNA: TGTGCCAGCTCACGAGGACAGGGGACCGGGGAGCTGTTTTTT

D gene: TRBD1
J gene: TRBJ2-1
clone size: -
V gene: TRBV7-2
CDR3 protein: CASSSSGTVAGNEQFF
CDR3 DNA: TGTGCCAGCAGCTCATCCGGGACAGTGGCCGGGAATGAGCAGTTCTTC

D gene: -
J gene: TRBJ1-2
clone size: -
V gene: TRBV6-6
CDR3 protein: CASSERSYGYTF
CDR3 DNA: TGTGCCAGCAGCGAACGATCCTATGGCTACACCTTC

D gene: -
J gene: TRBJ1-2
clone size: -
V gene: TRBV28
CDR3 protein: CASSLNVGMRGYTF
CDR3 DNA: TGTGCCAGCAGTTTAAATGTAGGGATGCGCGGCTACACCTTC

D gene: -
J gene: TRBJ2-3
clone size: -
V gene: TRBV9
CDR3 protein: CASSELALDTQYF
CDR3 DNA: TGTGCCAGCAGCGAACTAGCATTAGATACGCAGTATTTT

D gene: TRBD1
J gene: TRBJ2-7
clone size: -
V gene: TRBV29-1
CDR3 protein: CSVDGTGTSEQYF
CDR3 DNA: TGCAGCGTTGATGGGACAGGAACGTCCGAGCAGTACTTC

D gene: -
J gene: TRBJ1-1
clone size: -
V gene: TRBV9
CDR3 protein: CASSVAAVPNTEAFF
CDR3 DNA: TGTGCCAGCAGCGTAGCAGCAGTTCCGAACACTGAAGCTTTCTTT

D gene: TRBD1
J gene: TRBJ1-5
clone size: -
V gene: TRBV27
CDR3 protein: CASSKDRLGHQPQHF
CDR3 DNA: TGTGCCAGCAGCAAGGACAGGCTAGGCCATCAGCCCCAGCATTTT

D gene: -
J gene: TRBJ1-2
clone size: -
V gene: TRBV6-2/TRBV6-3
CDR3 protein: CASSRLESGYTF
CDR3 DNA: TGTGCCAGCAGCCGCCTCGAAAGTGGCTACACCTTC

D gene: -
J gene: TRBJ1-6
clone size: -
V gene: TRBV10-2
CDR3 protein: CASRSGNNSPLHF
CDR3 DNA: TGCGCCAGCAGGTCAGGGAACAATTCACCCCTCCACTTT

D gene: -
J gene: TRBJ1-1
clone size: -
V gene: TRBV27
CDR3 protein: CASKTAINTEAFF
CDR3 DNA: TGTGCCAGCAAGACAGCGATTAACACTGAAGCTTTCTTT

D gene: -
J gene: TRBJ1-5
clone size: -
V gene: TRBV6-1
CDR3 protein: CASSEAPLNRADQPQHF
CDR3 DNA: TGTGCCAGCAGTGAAGCTCCCCTAAACAGGGCGGATCAGCCCCAGCATTTT

D gene: -
J gene: TRBJ2-4
clone size: once
V gene: TRBV7-9
CDR3 protein: CASSLKAKNIQYF
CDR3 DNA: TGTGCCAGCAGCTTAAAAGCCAAAAACATTCAGTACTTC

D gene: TRBD1
J gene: TRBJ1-1
clone size: once
V gene: TRBV9
CDR3 protein: CASSVLTGGDTEAFF
CDR3 DNA: TGTGCCAGCAGCGTGTTGACAGGGGGAGACACTGAAGCTTTCTTT

D gene: -
J gene: TRBJ2-2
clone size: -
V gene: TRBV12-3/TRBV12-4
CDR3 protein: CASSFRGPGELFF
CDR3 DNA: TGTGCCAGCAGTTTTCGGGGGCCCGGGGAGCTGTTTTTT

D gene: -
J gene: TRBJ1-2
clone size: -
V gene: TRBV20-1
CDR3 protein: CSALDIYGYTF
CDR3 DNA: TGCAGTGCTCTAGATATCTATGGCTACACCTTC

D gene: -
J gene: TRBJ1-2
clone size: -
V gene: TRBV2
CDR3 protein: CASRLTPQNHYGYTF
CDR3 DNA: TGTGCCAGCAGACTTACACCTCAAAACCACTATGGCTACACCTTC

D gene: -
J gene: TRBJ1-4
clone size: few
V gene: TRBV5-6
CDR3 protein: CASSRERGTNEKLFF
CDR3 DNA: TGTGCCAGCAGCCGCGAACGAGGAACTAATGAAAAACTGTTTTTT

D gene: -
J gene: TRBJ2-1
clone size: -
V gene: TRBV19
CDR3 protein: CASQGGSGNEQFF
CDR3 DNA: TGTGCCAGTCAGGGGGGGTCTGGCAATGAGCAGTTCTTC

D gene: -
J gene: TRBJ1-1
clone size: once
V gene: TRBV18
CDR3 protein: CASSPLGGNTEAFF
CDR3 DNA: TGTGCCAGCTCACCACTGGGGGGGAACACTGAAGCTTTCTTT

D gene: -
J gene: TRBJ2-7
clone size: -
V gene: TRBV5-1
CDR3 protein: CASSLELVSYEQYF
CDR3 DNA: TGCGCCAGCAGCTTGGAATTGGTCTCCTACGAGCAGTACTTC

D gene: TRBD1
J gene: TRBJ1-5
clone size: -
V gene: TRBV27
CDR3 protein: CATRSGTGAWGPQHF
CDR3 DNA: TGTGCCACACGTTCCGGGACAGGGGCCTGGGGGCCCCAGCATTTT

D gene: -
J gene: TRBJ1-4
clone size: -
V gene: TRBV6-5
CDR3 protein: CASREGPGGKLFF
CDR3 DNA: TGTGCCTCTCGGGAGGGGCCGGGGGGAAAACTGTTTTTT

D gene: -
J gene: TRBJ1-6
clone size: -
V gene: TRBV28
CDR3 protein: CASSRREGFNSPLHF
CDR3 DNA: TGTGCCAGCAGTCGACGCGAGGGGTTCAATTCACCCCTCCACTTT

D gene: TRBD1
J gene: TRBJ2-5
clone size: -
V gene: TRBV3-1/TRBV3-2
CDR3 protein: CASSPRQGWETQYF
CDR3 DNA: TGTGCCAGCAGCCCGCGACAGGGGTGGGAGACCCAGTACTTC

D gene: TRBD2
J gene: TRBJ2-7
clone size: -
V gene: TRBV7-2
CDR3 protein: CASSSLGGTGVRYEQYF
CDR3 DNA: TGTGCCAGCAGCTCATTGGGGGGGACGGGGGTACGGTACGAGCAGTACTTC

D gene: -
J gene: TRBJ1-1
clone size: -
V gene: TRBV6-4
CDR3 protein: CANRQGNTEAFF
CDR3 DNA: TGTGCCAACCGCCAGGGGAACACTGAAGCTTTCTTT

D gene: -
J gene: TRBJ1-2
clone size: -
V gene: TRBV25-1
CDR3 protein: CASSDPGQRRGYTF
CDR3 DNA: TGTGCCAGCTCAGACCCTGGACAGCGTCGGGGCTACACCTTC

D gene: TRBD1
J gene: TRBJ2-7
clone size: -
V gene: TRBV18
CDR3 protein: CASSPPMGTGSYEQYF
CDR3 DNA: TGTGCCAGCTCACCACCTATGGGGACAGGGTCCTACGAGCAGTACTTC

D gene: -
J gene: TRBJ1-1
clone size: -
V gene: TRBV6-5
CDR3 protein: CASSWNTEAFF
CDR3 DNA: TGTGCCAGCAGTTGGAACACTGAAGCTTTCTTT

D gene: -
J gene: TRBJ2-5
clone size: -
V gene: TRBV7-9
CDR3 protein: CASSFLLQETQYF
CDR3 DNA: TGTGCCAGCAGCTTCCTACTCCAAGAGACCCAGTACTTC

D gene: -
J gene: TRBJ1-1
clone size: -
V gene: TRBV9
CDR3 protein: CASSAHLNTEAFF
CDR3 DNA: TGTGCCAGCAGCGCCCACCTCAACACTGAAGCTTTCTTT

D gene: -
J gene: TRBJ2-1
clone size: once
V gene: TRBV12-3/TRBV12-4
CDR3 protein: CASSLSNEQFF
CDR3 DNA: TGTGCCAGCAGTTTATCTAATGAGCAGTTCTTC

D gene: -
J gene: TRBJ2-2
clone size: once
V gene: TRBV28
CDR3 protein: CANGGGVGGELFF
CDR3 DNA: TGTGCCAACGGAGGCGGGGTAGGCGGGGAGCTGTTTTTT

D gene: TRBD1
J gene: TRBJ1-5
clone size: -
V gene: TRBV7-9
CDR3 protein: CASDRMGTGPQHF
CDR3 DNA: TGTGCCAGCGACAGGATGGGGACAGGGCCCCAGCATTTT

D gene: TRBD2
J gene: TRBJ2-3
clone size: -
V gene: TRBV6-2/TRBV6-3
CDR3 protein: CASSLLAGSTDTQYF
CDR3 DNA: TGTGCCAGCAGTTTGCTAGCGGGGAGCACAGATACGCAGTATTTT

D gene: -
J gene: TRBJ1-2
clone size: -
V gene: TRBV14
CDR3 protein: CASSPRSSAMGYTF
CDR3 DNA: TGTGCCAGCAGCCCTCGCAGTAGCGCCATGGGCTACACCTTC